The present entry profiles one T cell receptor beta chain with its context. The sample originates from a study of blood T cell repertoires in COVID-19. For the study at large: COVID-19 samples collected from the United States, Italy and Spain covered acute and convalescent phases.

Trimming left V 2 bases short and J 3 bases short, with 8 bases between. The germline CDR1 and CDR2 sequences are SQVTM and ANQGSEA. This CDR3 contains 13 residues. Clones were read by immunoSEQ multiplex PCR, and TCRdb kept only the in-frame ones, dropping some. The sample carries roughly 300,000 clones, roughly 85% recorded once. V is TRBV29-1 and J is TRBJ2-1, with a tentative D call TRBD2 (6 bases). The sequence derives from a human donor in a cohort sampled during active COVID-19. The material sequenced was peripheral blood. CDR3 in DNA: TGCAGCGTTGAACCGGGAGACTACAATGAGCAGTTCTTC. It is translated as CSVEPGDYNEQFF.